The present T cell receptor beta chain was sequenced within a study of CD8+CD57+ T cells in acquired aplastic anemia. Whole-study context: The sorted CD4+ and CD8+ cells yielded an average about 3.3 ug of DNA.

All patients picked for sequencing had shown, by flow cytometry, an expansion of CD8+CD57+ cells. There are many counts of this clonotype. The antigen is undetermined. Using genomic DNA as the template, TCR beta VDJ and CDR3 profiling was carried out. TCRdb called the reads again in MiXCR, with one record for every CDR3 protein. The sample yields approximately 190,000 distinct CDR3 sequences, around 45% seen once. Germline V gene data show CDR1 as LNHDA and CDR2 as SQIVND (reference sequence). Trimming stripped 3 bases from V and 2 bases from J, with 17 bases between. This CDR3 region has 17 residues. Study outcomes and limitations: Found in both controls and patients were some 30 CD8+ CDR3 sequences.

The V and J genes are TRBV19 and TRBJ1-5, with D maybe TRBD1 (6 bases). The source of this sequence is a human donor with aplastic anemia. The material sequenced was sorted CD4+, CD8+, or CD8+CD57+ T cells (not recorded which) from PBMCs. The CDR3 protein is CASSIAMSDSRNQPQHF. CDR3 nucleotide sequence: TGTGCCAGTAGTATTGCGATGTCGGACAGTCGCAATCAGCCCCAGCATTTT.